The sequence of this TCR beta chain was determined in a study of blood T cell repertoires in COVID-19. Study information: The samples span acute and convalescent COVID-19 from the United States, Italy and Spain. From T cells, B-cell-depleted T cells, or PBMCs came the material, which was cDNA or gDNA.

Per the study methods: Reference gene primer amplification gave nucleated cell count estimates. TCRdb's table, derived via immunoSEQ multiplex PCR, lists solely in-frame clones and lacks some. Clone size and V and J calls were adopted from that table, with D and trimming inferred from the DNA. This repertoire shows more than 95,000 clones, roughly nine tenths found once; its top ten account for roughly 8.2%. Germline loops: CDR1 SGHDT, CDR2 YYEEEE. The CDR3 runs to 13 residues. V was cut by 1 base and J by 6 bases, with 8 bases left in between. Sequenced: peripheral blood. The receptor comes from a human donor in a cohort sampled during active COVID-19. V usage is TRBV5-6 and J usage is TRBJ2-1; no definite D call. The CDR3 loop reads CASSLFSLNEQFF. The CDR3 region has the DNA TGTGCCAGCAGCTTGTTCTCCCTCAATGAGCAGTTCTTC.